This is a list of T cell receptor beta chains from one sample in a study of T cells in Graves' hyperthyroidism and ophthalmopathy. TCRdb processed the multiplex PCR reads anew with MiXCR; each CDR3 protein has one entry. The sample includes about 300,000 distinct CDR3 sequences, roughly 15% of them seen just once. Sequencing used blood. The receptor source for this set is a woman in her thirties or forties with Graves' hyperthyroidism. CDR3s include the opening cysteine and the closing phenylalanine or tryptophan. A D gene is named only where the DNA matches it firmly. Part of the rows lack a size; the others show once, few, many or a class for expanded clones.

clone_size j_call d_call v_call cdr3_aa
many TRBJ2-5 TRBD1 TRBV5-6 CASRSGTVQETQYF
- TRBJ2-2 - TRBV6-1 CASNPIIGKDTGELFF
many TRBJ1-2 - TRBV14 CASSPTLREYYGYTF
many TRBJ2-3 TRBD1 TRBV3-1 CASSRQGFLADTQYF
few TRBJ1-4 - TRBV7-2 CASSRSGTSNEKLFF
many TRBJ2-1 - TRBV14 CASSQDPDNSYNEQFF
few TRBJ2-1 - TRBV9 CASSARGGQGFTEQFF
- TRBJ2-7 - TRBV19 CASSYRWTGYEQYF
many TRBJ2-5 - TRBV7-8 CASSLLGERQETQYF
- TRBJ2-3 TRBD2 TRBV19 CASSIRLAGVDTQYF
many TRBJ1-5 TRBD1 TRBV12-3/TRBV12-4 CASTTVPGQGNWQPQHF
many TRBJ2-7 TRBD2 TRBV6-2/TRBV6-3 CASSPTSGFPEQYF
few TRBJ2-2 - TRBV15 CATSSPQGNTGELFF
- TRBJ2-3 TRBD2 TRBV27 CASSLGLAGGASTDTQYF
many TRBJ2-1 - TRBV5-1 CASSAQALDNEQFF
many TRBJ2-1 - TRBV14 CASSQVVVAANEQFF
many TRBJ2-2 - TRBV3-1 CASSQEVVDLNTGELFF
few TRBJ2-1 TRBD1 TRBV24-1 CATSDLPGQGFTSSYNEQFF
- TRBJ1-2 - TRBV20-1 CSARQGGYGYTF
many TRBJ1-2 - TRBV11-2 CASSSRVGYGYTF
- TRBJ2-6 - TRBV6-1 CASSKGVAWRSGANVLTF
few TRBJ1-6 - TRBV30 CAWNRDQNSPLHF
few TRBJ2-1 - TRBV4-1 CASSQTGIDLSEQFF
- TRBJ2-2 - TRBV10-3 CAISESDAGELFF
- TRBJ1-2 TRBD1 TRBV7-2 CASSRDRGVSYGYTF
- TRBJ2-2 - TRBV29-1 CSVSWWTGELFF
many TRBJ1-1 TRBD1 TRBV3-1 CASSQRLTGDTEAFF
- TRBJ2-7 - TRBV7-9 CASSQTLGPSYEQYF
many TRBJ1-6 - TRBV27 CASSFGTNNSPLHF
- TRBJ1-4 - TRBV30 CAWSVGLAEKLFF
- TRBJ2-3 - TRBV6-1 CASRPLGQGPTDTQYF
- TRBJ2-5 - TRBV18 CASSGTRGETQYF
- TRBJ1-4 - TRBV24-1 CATRESDNEKLFF
many TRBJ2-1 - TRBV30 CAWRSRTFNEQFF
- TRBJ1-2 TRBD1 TRBV19 CASSIPGQGARYGYTF
many TRBJ2-3 - TRBV15 CATSVVGGTQDTQYF
many TRBJ2-1 - TRBV20-1 CSARDISDEQFF
few TRBJ1-2 - TRBV10-3 CAISESGSPGHPAF
- TRBJ2-7 TRBD1 TRBV6-1 CASSELYGTGDYEQYF
many TRBJ1-1 TRBD1 TRBV10-1 CASSTGDTEAFF
- TRBJ1-2 - TRBV11-2 CASSPAEGLNGYTF
many TRBJ2-1 TRBD1 TRBV24-1 CATSDPTGGTYNEQFF
- TRBJ1-2 TRBD1 TRBV20-1 CSARGTGNYGYTF
many TRBJ1-3 - TRBV9 CASSVGDSGAGNTIYF
many TRBJ1-5 - TRBV20-1 CSARGQQGYSNQPQHF
many TRBJ1-4 TRBD1 TRBV15 CATSRWGDRGGNEKLFF
few TRBJ2-7 TRBD2 TRBV20-1 CSARDPMGGGRALGYEQYF
few TRBJ2-5 - TRBV30 CAWSGGVRETQYF
few TRBJ2-3 TRBD1 TRBV5-5 CASSWRGQGARTQYF
- TRBJ2-5 - TRBV27 CASSPNRGRVQETQYF